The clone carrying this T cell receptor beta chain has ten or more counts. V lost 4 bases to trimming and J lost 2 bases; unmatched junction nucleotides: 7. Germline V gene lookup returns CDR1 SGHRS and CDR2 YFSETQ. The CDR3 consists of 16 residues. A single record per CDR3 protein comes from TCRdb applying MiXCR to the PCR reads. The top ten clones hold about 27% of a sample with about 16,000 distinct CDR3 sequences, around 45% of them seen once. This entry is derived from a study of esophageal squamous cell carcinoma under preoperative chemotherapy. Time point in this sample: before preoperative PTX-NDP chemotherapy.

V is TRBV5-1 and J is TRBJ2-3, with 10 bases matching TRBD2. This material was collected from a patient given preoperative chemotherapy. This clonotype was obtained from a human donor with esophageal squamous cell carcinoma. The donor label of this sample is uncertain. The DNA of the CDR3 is TGCGCCAGCAGCCCCGGACTAGCGGAGTACACAGATACGCAGTATTTT. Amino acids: CASSPGLAEYTDTQYF. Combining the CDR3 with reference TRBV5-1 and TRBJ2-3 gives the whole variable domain KAGVTQTPRYLIKTRGQQVTLSCSPISGHRSVSWYQQTPGQGLQFLFEYFSETQRNKGNFPGRFSGRQFSNSRSEMNVSTLELGDSALYLCASSPGLAEYTDTQYFGPGTRLTVL.